What follows is one TCR beta chain and its context. Which antigen it targets is not known. No much larger clone is present one base from it, and per-base qualities are unavailable. V is cut by 5 bases and J by 3 bases, and the space between the germline ends is 8 bases. Looking up the germline V gene yields CDR1 SGHTA and CDR2 FQGNSA. Including the terminal cysteine and phenylalanine, the CDR3 comprises 13 residues. Solely the CDR3 DNA is kept, with 39 bases framed from the first base. This sample is part of a study of hypomethylating agent response in myelodysplastic syndrome (dated by TCRdb to about 2021). Context from the whole study: The hypomethylating agents azacitidine (about 75% of the 11) or decitabine (3 of 11) were used to treat the patients. Of the myelodysplastic syndrome patients in the cohort, 9 were male and 2 were female. Response was defined as complete response or hematologic improvement, and patients meeting neither criterion were classed as non-responders. Complete response or hematologic improvement was achieved by six patients, and 4 or 5 patients were classified as non-responders. The mutation found most frequently was TET2, which appeared in about 50% of the 11 patients. Patients had a mean age of approximately 69 +/- 5.7 years, and a diploid cytogenetic profile was the most common.

Bulk bone marrow was analyzed, and T-cell subsets were not sorted. TCR beta CDR3 regions were immunosequenced from bone marrow of roughly 10 myelodysplastic syndrome patients before and after hypomethylating agent therapy. To track the repertoire longitudinally, every patient provided one baseline bone marrow along with two to three bone marrows taken at different post-treatment timepoints. Genomic DNA was extracted from whole bone marrow, and quality was checked by TapeStation, NanoDrop OneC and PicoGreen assays. Study-wide findings and limitations: A possible recognition of novel MDS antigens by the shared GLIPH2 clusters was not confirmed and needs experimental validation. The healthy control donors were not matched in age to the MDS patients, and this mismatch could have affected the comparison between MDS and healthy donors. Only approximately 12 patients were analyzed, so the study cohort was small. Novel clonotypes emerged more often in responders, while non-responders showed more contracted clonotypes after treatment. After hypomethylating agent treatment, no significant change in richness, rarefaction diversity or clonality was seen, either across all patients or within response groups.

Library construction relied on the immunoSEQ multiplex PCR assay. Each sample was run at survey resolution as two replicates of around 200 ng apiece, for a total of 400 ng of DNA. Rearranged TCRB sequences in genomic DNA were detected with the hsTCRB kit, which uses multiplex PCR primers directed at V and J genes. The CDR3 region was amplified in a first PCR of 31 cycles using the QIAGEN Multiplex PCR Kit. Sample barcodes and Illumina adapters were added to each replicate in a roughly 8-cycle second PCR. Pooled libraries were quantified with a QuantStudio 6 and the KAPA library quantification kit. Around 16 pM of pooled libraries was sequenced on an Illumina MiSeq using 156-cycle single-end reads and a 15-cycle index read. In the paper's pipeline: VDJdb annotation flagged under 2% of 168,753 unique clonotypes as previously reported viral-epitope-specific. The immunoSEQ Data Assistant and immunoSEQ Analyzer turned the raw reads into TCRB repertoires that were normalized and annotated. Clonotype analysis used the immunarch R package version 0.6.5 and BioAnalyzer. Richness was estimated after downsampling every repertoire to the clone count of the smallest repertoire. Clonotypes were categorized as expanded, contracted or novel by Fisher's exact tests, where a novel clonotype had zero frequency before treatment. Significantly changed CDR3 beta sequences were clustered with GLIPH2 at simulation_depth=1000 and kmer_min_depth=3, and CDR3s shorter than five residues were left out. Sourced from immuneACCESS, this table was stored by TCRdb with only in-frame sequences that have V and J called. A share of the clones is absent; for the studies checked, an unresolved V gene accounts for under half, and the remainder has no known explanation. V, J and clone size reflect that table, while D and trimming were determined from the DNA. This sample is represented by about 4,500 clones; 84% of them were singletons. Less than 10% of the sample lies in the top ten.

The clonotype comes from a human donor with myelodysplastic syndrome. The chain employs TRBV7-2 and TRBJ1-5; perhaps TRBD1 is the D gene, with 5 bases matching. The specimen comprised bone marrow, sampled before or after starting hypomethylating agent treatment for myelodysplastic syndrome (not recorded which). The sequence in DNA is TGTGCCAGCAGCGTGGACACCAATCAGCCCCAGCATTTT. Translated, it reads CASSVDTNQPQHF. Here the CDR3 is joined to the reference TRBV7-2 and TRBJ1-5 genes, and the full variable domain is: GAGVSQSPSNKVTEKGKDVELRCDPISGHTALYWYRQSLGQGLEFLIYFQGNSAPDKSGLPSDRFSAERTGGSVSTLTIQRTQQEDSAVYLCASSVDTNQPQHFGDGTRLSIL.